This T cell receptor (beta chain) comes out of a study of T cell clonality in common variable immunodeficiency. Study-wide findings and caveats: CVID subjects had higher TCRbeta clonality than healthy controls, most marked in about a third.

There are 14 residues in the CDR3. Germline-derived CDR1 and CDR2 are KGHSH and LQKENI. Trimming removed 5 bases from V and 4 bases from J; junction bases left unmatched: 6. Profiling relied on immunoSEQ multiplex PCR, and the TCRdb table lists in-frame clones only, not all of them. The sample yields about 64,000 clones, without any singletons. As concerns this clone: What it binds is not known. Read sequence stops 3 residues before the CDR3 end, and the germline J gene provides the missing end.

Specimen: peripheral blood mononuclear cells. This TCR came from a person aged 18 to 75 in good health. The chain combines TRBV18 with TRBJ2-3, with TRBD1 identical over 7 bases. CDR3 sequence reads: CASSTTDRADTQYF. The sequenced CDR3 bases are TGTGCCAGCTCAACCACCGACAGGGCAGATACG.